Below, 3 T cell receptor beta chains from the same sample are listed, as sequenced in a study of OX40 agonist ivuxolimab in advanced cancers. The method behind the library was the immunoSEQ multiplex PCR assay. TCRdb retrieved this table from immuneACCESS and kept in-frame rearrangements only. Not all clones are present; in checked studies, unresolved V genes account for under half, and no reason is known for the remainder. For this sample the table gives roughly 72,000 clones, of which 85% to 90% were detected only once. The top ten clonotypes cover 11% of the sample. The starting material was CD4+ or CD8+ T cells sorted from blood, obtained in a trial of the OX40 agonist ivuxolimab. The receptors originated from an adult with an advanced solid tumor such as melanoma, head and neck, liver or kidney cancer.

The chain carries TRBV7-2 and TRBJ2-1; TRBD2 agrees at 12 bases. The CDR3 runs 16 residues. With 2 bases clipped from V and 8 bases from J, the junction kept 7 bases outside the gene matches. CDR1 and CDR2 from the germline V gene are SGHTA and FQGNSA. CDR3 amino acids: CASSLTTSGSVHEQFF. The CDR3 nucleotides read TGTGCCAGCAGCTTAACGACTAGCGGGAGCGTCCATGAGCAGTTCTTC.

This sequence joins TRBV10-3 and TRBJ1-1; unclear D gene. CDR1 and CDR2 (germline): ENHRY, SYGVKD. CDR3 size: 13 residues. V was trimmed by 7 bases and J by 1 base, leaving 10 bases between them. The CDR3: CAINSVENTEAFF. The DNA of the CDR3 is TGTGCCATCAACTCCGTTGAGAACACTGAAGCTTTCTTT.

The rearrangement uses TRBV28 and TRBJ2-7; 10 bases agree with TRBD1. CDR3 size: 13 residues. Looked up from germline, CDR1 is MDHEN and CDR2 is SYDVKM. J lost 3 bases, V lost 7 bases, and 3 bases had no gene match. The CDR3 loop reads CASTRTGGYEQYF. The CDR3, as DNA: TGTGCCAGCACCCGGACAGGGGGCTACGAGCAGTACTTC.